Sequencing of this T cell receptor (beta chain) was carried out in a study of CD8 T cell repertoires and HIV-1 epitope variants. Study as a whole: Twenty-five autologous and known Gag and Nef epitope variant peptides each stimulated T cells separately.

Only a few counts were recorded for this clone. Measured with immunoSEQ multiplex PCR; TCRdb has only the in-frame clones, and not every one. Found here are 95,000 or so clones, more than 65% of them singletons; the top ten hold more than 25%. Germline V gene sequence: CDR1 SGDLS, CDR2 YYNGEE. Trimming shortened V by 4 bases and J by 0 bases, and 8 bases separated the two germline ends. This CDR3 comprises 14 residues. The chain employs TRBV9 and TRBJ1-3; D is uncertain. The receptor was derived from a male donor with HIV. Material for sequencing was uncultured baseline CD8+ T cells from peripheral blood mononuclear cells (PBMCs). In DNA form, the CDR3 reads TGTGCCAGCAGCCGCACTAACTCTGGAAACACCATATATTTT. This translates into CASSRTNSGNTIYF.